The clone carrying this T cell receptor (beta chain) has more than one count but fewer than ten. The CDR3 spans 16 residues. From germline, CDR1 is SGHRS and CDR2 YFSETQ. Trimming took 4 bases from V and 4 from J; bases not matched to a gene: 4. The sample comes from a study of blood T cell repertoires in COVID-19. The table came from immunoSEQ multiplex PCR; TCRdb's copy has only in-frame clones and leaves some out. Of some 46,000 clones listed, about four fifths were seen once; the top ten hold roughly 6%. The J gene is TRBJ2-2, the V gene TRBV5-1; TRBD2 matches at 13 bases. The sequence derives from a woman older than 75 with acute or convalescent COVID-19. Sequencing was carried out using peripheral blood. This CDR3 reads CASSTGLAGFTGELFF. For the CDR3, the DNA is TGCGCCAGCAGCACGGGACTAGCGGGGTTCACCGGGGAGCTGTTTTTT.